These 26 T cell receptor beta chains were sequenced from one sample in a study of kidney transplant recipient with SARS-CoV-2 infection. TCRdb re-analysed the reads in MiXCR, keeping a single row per CDR3 protein. Of some 220,000 distinct CDR3 sequences in the sample, around 28% are singletons; the top ten hold under 9.5%. This material consisted of a blood sample, taken at baseline and around day 110 from a kidney transplant recipient. The receptors originated from a young adult male patient who had COVID-19 and was a kidney transplant recipient. Some of these T cells may belong to the graft donor.

This clonotype was detected ten times or more. The chain is built from TRBV12-5 and TRBJ2-1; D is uncertain. V was shortened by 1 base and J by 12 bases, with 13 bases between the two germline ends. CDR1 and CDR2 from the germline V gene are LGHNT and FRNRAP. CDR3 length equals 13 residues. The CDR3, as DNA: TGTGCTAGTGGTTTGGCCTCGACCCGAGGGCAGTTCTTC. Amino acids: CASGLASTRGQFF.

Details on this clonotype: This sequence may be a read error, since a much larger clone differs from it by one base. This chain uses TRBV24-1 with TRBJ2-5; 7 nucleotides line up with TRBD2. The CDR3 sequence is 14 residues long. Germline CDR1 KGHDR, CDR2 SFDVKD. CDR3 DNA: TGTGCCACCGCGTCACCTAGCGGCCAAGGGACCCAGTACTTC. This encodes CATASPSGQGTQYF.

This clonotype was recorded many times. The chain carries TRBV5-8 and TRBJ1-2, with unresolved D. The V gene lost 7 bases and the J gene lost 4 bases, with 23 bases spanning the gap. The germline V gene encodes CDR1 SGHTS and CDR2 YDEGEE. The CDR3 runs 16 residues. CDR3 nucleotide sequence: TGTGCCAGCCCTGTTAGTCATCCACGAAAGACCTATGGCTACACCTTC. Translation gives CASPVSHPRKTYGYTF.

This clonotype showed up many times. The gene calls are TRBV7-6 and TRBJ1-1; D gene uncertain. Looked up from germline, CDR1 is SGHVS and CDR2 is FNYEAQ. The CDR3 runs 12 residues. V was cut by 3 bases and J by 6 bases, with 8 bases left in between. The CDR3 coding sequence is TGTGCCAGCAGCTTGGCGGGTGCTGAAGCTTTCTTT. Its translation: CASSLAGAEAFF.

This clonotype was counted a few times. This sequence joins TRBV3-1 and TRBJ1-1; no clear D gene. Germline-derived CDR1 and CDR2 are LGHDT and YNNKEL (reference sequence). The CDR3 is made up of 15 amino acids. V gave up 1 base and J gave up 5 bases, with 14 bases separating them. The CDR3 sequence: CASSQGNRLATEAFF. The CDR3 coding sequence is TGTGCCAGCAGCCAAGGAAATAGGTTGGCGACTGAAGCTTTCTTT.

This clonotype was seen ten or more times. The chain couples TRBV5-1 to TRBJ1-5, with a tentative D call TRBD1 (5 bases). Trimming removed 1 base from V and 5 bases from J, with 16 bases in between. Germline CDR1 SGHRS, CDR2 YFSETQ. This CDR3 contains 16 residues. The CDR3 here is CASSLTGRSGDQPQHF. In DNA, the CDR3 is TGCGCCAGCAGCTTGACGGGTAGGTCGGGGGATCAGCCCCAGCATTTT.

This clonotype was seen a few times. The genes are TRBV7-2 and TRBJ1-4; D not resolved. The ends were cut back, 8 bases at V and 4 bases at J, with 17 bases in the middle. Germline loops: CDR1 SGHTA, CDR2 FQGNSA. The CDR3 has 15 residues. CDR3 nucleotides: TGTGCCAGCGGCCCAGGACGGAGAAGTAATGAAAAACTGTTTTTT. Protein product: CASGPGRRSNEKLFF.

This clonotype was counted between two and nine times. Written as DNA, the CDR3 is TGTGCCAGCAACCAGTTCCTTAATACCGGGGAGCTGTTTTTT. Translated, it gives CASNQFLNTGELFF. This chain links TRBV3-1 with TRBJ2-2; D unclear. Germline lookup yields CDR1 LGHDT and CDR2 YNNKEL (reference sequence). The V end lost 7 bases, the J end lost 5 bases, and 14 bases lay between the germline ends. This CDR3 is 14 amino acids long.

Notes on this clonotype: This may be a read error: a much more frequent sequence differs by one nucleotide. This chain connects TRBV2 to TRBJ2-7; D ambiguous. The CDR3 contains 14 residues. The germline V gene has CDR1 SNHLY and CDR2 FYNNEI. The CDR3 protein is CVSSVPRYPYEQYF. CDR3 coding DNA: TGTGTCAGCAGCGTACCCCGGTACCCCTACGAGCAGTACTTC.

On this clonotype itself: A single base separates this from a much larger clone, so it may be a read error. This rearrangement joins TRBV10-3 to TRBJ1-2; no clear D gene. This CDR3 has 12 residues. Trimming removed 5 bases at V and 8 bases at J, with 12 bases between. Germline V gene sequence: CDR1 ENHRY, CDR2 SYGVKD. CDR3 coding DNA: TGTGCCATCAGTCCCTCCGAGAGCGGCTACACCTTC. It codes for CAISPSESGYTF.

The rearrangement joins TRBV20-1 to TRBJ2-3; 11 bases agree with TRBD1. Trimming took 3 bases from V and 6 from J; bases not matched to a gene: 17. The CDR3 is 18 residues long. CDR1 is DFQATT and CDR2 is SNEGSKA in the germline V gene (reference sequence). The DNA for the CDR3 is TGCAGTGCTAGGTTCCCCCTTTCGGACAGGGGGCCCCTGGATACGCAGTATTTT. Translation: CSARFPLSDRGPLDTQYF.

This clonotype was detected many times. The genes are TRBV20-1 and TRBJ1-6, with D possibly being TRBD1 (6 bases). With 0 bases removed from V and 2 bases from J, the gap between germline ends came to 11 bases. The CDR3 is 16 residues long. The germline CDR1 and CDR2 sequences are DFQATT and SNEGSKA (reference sequence). The CDR3 nucleotides read TGCAGTGCTAGAGATGCACAGGGCACCTATAATTCACCCCTCCACTTT. Protein sequence: CSARDAQGTYNSPLHF.

About this clonotype: This may be a read error: a much more frequent sequence differs by one nucleotide. The CDR3, as DNA: TGTGCCAGCAGTTTAACAGGACAGGCTATTTCCTACGAGCAGTACTTC. It is translated as CASSLTGQAISYEQYF. This chain uses TRBV12-3 or TRBV12-4 with TRBJ2-7; 7 nucleotides agree with TRBD1. J was trimmed by 1 base and V by 2 bases; bases with no gene match: 8. This CDR3 comprises 16 residues.

J is TRBJ1-2 and V is TRBV19; the D gene is possibly TRBD1 (6 bases). In germline, CDR1 is LNHDA, CDR2 SQIVND (reference sequence). The CDR3 sequence is 17 residues long. With 4 bases removed from V and 4 bases from J, the gap between germline ends came to 22 bases. The CDR3 DNA sequence: TGTGCCAGTAGTAAATTCGGGACAAATCGAAAGACCTATGGCTACACCTTC. It specifies CASSKFGTNRKTYGYTF.

This clonotype was detected many times. This chain uses TRBV11-2 with TRBJ1-2; no clear D. V was clipped by 3 bases and J by 4 bases, with 21 bases between them. There are 17 residues in the CDR3. In germline, CDR1 is SGHAT, CDR2 FQNNGV. The CDR3 loop reads CASSFRKTSRKTYGYTF. The CDR3 DNA reads as TGTGCCAGCAGCTTTCGGAAAACAAGCAGAAAGACCTATGGCTACACCTTC.

This clonotype was seen at least ten times. The V gene is TRBV30, the J gene TRBJ2-2; 7 nucleotides align to TRBD1. Germline V gene sequence: CDR1 GTSNPN, CDR2 SVGIG (reference sequence). V trimming: 4 bases; J trimming: 7 bases; junction bases outside the gene matches: 9. The CDR3 runs to 14 residues. CDR3 nucleotide sequence: TGTGCCTGGAAGCGAGACAGGGACGACGGGGAGCTGTTTTTT. This codes for CAWKRDRDDGELFF.

This clonotype was seen ten or more times. The chain has TRBV5-1 and TRBJ1-2; D unclear. V dropped 7 bases and J dropped 4 bases, with 23 bases sitting between them. CDR3 size: 16 residues. The V gene's germline CDR1 is SGHRS and CDR2 YFSETQ. The CDR3: CASLYASVRKTYGYTF. CDR3 in DNA: TGCGCCAGCTTGTATGCATCGGTTCGAAAGACCTATGGCTACACCTTC.

This clonotype was detected many times. The genes are TRBV3-1 and TRBJ1-1, with unresolved D. The CDR3 is 17 residues long. V was pared by 5 bases and J by 4 bases, with 23 bases between. Looked up from germline, CDR1 is LGHDT and CDR2 is YNNKEL (reference sequence). For the CDR3, the DNA is TGTGCCAGCAGCATGATCACTCCCATTTCAATTCGCACTGAAGCTTTCTTT. It encodes CASSMITPISIRTEAFF.

As regards this clonotype: This may be a read error, as it is one base from a much larger clone. The genes are TRBV19 and TRBJ2-1; 12 bases agree with TRBD2. Germline V gives CDR1 LNHDA, CDR2 SQIVND (reference sequence). Trimming cost V 1 base and J 5 bases; bases outside gene matches: 6. There are 17 residues in the CDR3. CDR3: CASSIVRLAGGDNEQFF. As DNA, the CDR3 is TGTGCCAGTAGTATAGTCCGGCTAGCGGGAGGGGACAATGAGCAGTTCTTC.

This clonotype was found many times. The chain is built from TRBV5-1 and TRBJ1-2, with a tentative D call TRBD1 (5 bases). CDR3 length equals 14 residues. V lost 4 bases and J lost 4, with 14 bases in between. CDR1 is SGHRS, CDR2 YFSETQ, per germline. DNA of the CDR3: TGCGCCAGCAGCGAGAGGGGCAGGGTCTATGGCTACACCTTC. This translates into CASSERGRVYGYTF.

This clonotype was seen repeatedly, ten times or more. The chain uses TRBV12-3 or TRBV12-4 and TRBJ1-2; D call uncertain. Trimming took 5 bases from V and 4 from J, leaving 23 bases between them. The CDR3 is made up of 17 amino acids. The CDR3 bases are TGTGCCAGCAGTGGGAGTGTCACAGCAGGAAAGACCTATGGCTACACCTTC. Its protein is CASSGSVTAGKTYGYTF.

This clonotype was observed once. This may come from a read error, since a much larger clone is one base off. The chain uses TRBV12-3 or TRBV12-4 and TRBJ1-4; a possible D gene is TRBD1 (6 bases). The CDR3 sequence is 15 residues long. CDR3 sequence reads: CASSQDSSTNENLFF. Here the CDR3 DNA reads TGTGCCAGCAGCCAGGACAGCTCAACTAATGAAAATCTGTTTTTT.

This clonotype was found many times. The J gene is TRBJ2-7, the V gene TRBV10-3, with 11 positions matching TRBD2. Germline loops: CDR1 ENHRY, CDR2 SYGVKD. The ends lost 4 bases at V and 1 base at J; junction bases unmatched: 0. This CDR3 comprises 14 residues. CDR3 amino acids: CAISGTSGSYEQYF. The CDR3 DNA reads as TGTGCCATCAGTGGGACTAGCGGGTCCTACGAGCAGTACTTC.

The chain carries TRBV3-1 and TRBJ2-1; 12 bases agree with TRBD2. Germline V gene lookup returns CDR1 LGHDT and CDR2 YNNKEL (reference sequence). The trim removed 4 bases at V and 9 bases at J, leaving 7 bases unmatched. The CDR3 runs 15 residues. CDR3 amino acids: CASSLGLAGSFEQFF. For the CDR3, the DNA is TGTGCCAGCAGCCTCGGACTAGCGGGAAGCTTTGAGCAGTTCTTC.

This clonotype was counted at least ten times. This rearrangement joins TRBV15 to TRBJ2-2; D possibly corresponds to TRBD2 (7 bases). Germline CDR1 and CDR2: LNHNV and YYDKDF (reference sequence). This CDR3 comprises 13 residues. V lost 5 bases and J 8 bases, leaving 12 bases between the germline ends. The CDR3: CATSGGGGGELFF. The CDR3 coding sequence is TGTGCCACCAGCGGCGGGGGCGGGGGGGAGCTGTTTTTT. Supplemented by reference TRBV15 and TRBJ2-2, the full variable domain reads DAMVIQNPRYQVTQFGKPVTLSCSQTLNHNVMYWYQQKSSQAPKLLFHYYDKDFNNEADTPDNFQSRRPNTSFCFLDIRSPGLGDTAMYLCATSGGGGGELFFGEGSRLTVL.

In its sample, this clonotype was seen many times. The chain recombines TRBV5-4 with TRBJ2-7; D is undetermined. The germline gives CDR1 SGHNT, CDR2 YYREEE (reference sequence). There are 13 residues in the CDR3. Trimming shortened V by 4 bases and J by 3 bases, and 11 bases separated the two germline ends. CDR3 nucleotide sequence: TGTGCCAGCAGCACCGGCAGAGACTACGAGCAGTACTTC. It specifies CASSTGRDYEQYF.